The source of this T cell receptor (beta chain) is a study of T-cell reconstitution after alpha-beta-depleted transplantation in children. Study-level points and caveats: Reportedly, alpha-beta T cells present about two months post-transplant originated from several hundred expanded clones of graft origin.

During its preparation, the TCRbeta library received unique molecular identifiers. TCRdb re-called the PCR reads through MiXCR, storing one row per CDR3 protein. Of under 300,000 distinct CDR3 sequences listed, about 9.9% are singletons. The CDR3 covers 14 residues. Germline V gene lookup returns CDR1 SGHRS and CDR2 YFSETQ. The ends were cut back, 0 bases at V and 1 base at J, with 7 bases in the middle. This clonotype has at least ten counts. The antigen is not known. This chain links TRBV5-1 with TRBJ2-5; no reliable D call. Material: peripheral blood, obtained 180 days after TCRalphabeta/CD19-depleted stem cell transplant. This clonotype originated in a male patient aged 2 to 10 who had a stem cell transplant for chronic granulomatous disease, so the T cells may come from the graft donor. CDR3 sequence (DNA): TGCGCCAGCAGCTTGGCGTCCACCCAAGAGACCCAGTACTTC. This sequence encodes CASSLASTQETQYF.